The 17 T cell receptor beta chains below all came from one sample that was sequenced in a study of cytomegalovirus exposure and HLA in healthy donors (dated 2017 in TCRdb). The library relied on the immunoSEQ multiplex PCR assay. Imported from immuneACCESS, the table was reduced by TCRdb to in-frame sequences with V and J called. These copies leave out some clones; in studies compared against another copy, an unresolved V gene accounts for under half, and the cause of the remainder is not known. The sample records under 250,000 clones, roughly 85% of which are singletons. The ten largest clones capture less than 7% of the sample. Material for sequencing was PBMCs. All receptors derive from a young woman in good health and CMV-seronegative.

The V call is TRBV5-1, the J call TRBJ1-6, with D possibly matching TRBD1 (5 bases). The CDR3 consists of 17 residues. Trimming shortened V by 4 bases and J by 0 bases, and 14 bases separated the two germline ends. Germline values: CDR1 SGHRS, CDR2 YFSETQ. The chain's CDR3 is CASSPGGTSSYNSPLHF. The CDR3 DNA follows: TGCGCCAGCAGCCCCGGGGGTACCAGCTCCTATAATTCACCCCTCCACTTT.

V and J are TRBV5-1 and TRBJ1-6; D is perhaps TRBD1 (6 bases). Germline V gives CDR1 SGHRS, CDR2 YFSETQ. The V gene lost 6 bases and the J gene lost 6 bases, with 19 bases spanning the gap. The CDR3 covers 16 residues. The DNA of the CDR3 is TGCGCCAGCAACATCGGGGGGCCGCGAGGTAATTCACCCCTCCACTTT. Its translation is CASNIGGPRGNSPLHF.

V usage is TRBV5-1 and J usage is TRBJ2-1; 7 bases agree with TRBD1. The CDR3 has 14 residues. The V gene end was trimmed by 6 bases and the J gene end by 4 bases; junction bases not matched to a gene: 7. CDR1 SGHRS and CDR2 YFSETQ come from the germline V gene. CDR3 nucleotides: TGCGCCAGCACCCCGACAGGGTCGTACAATGAGCAGTTCTTC. Its translation: CASTPTGSYNEQFF.

The rearrangement uses TRBV11-1 and TRBJ2-7, with unresolved D. The length of the CDR3 is 12 residues. The V end lost 1 base, the J end lost 6 bases, and 7 bases lay between the germline ends. Germline lookup yields CDR1 SGHAT and CDR2 FQDESV (reference sequence). CDR3 in DNA: TGTGCCAGCAGCTTAGAGGAACTCGAGCAGTACTTC. Its protein is CASSLEELEQYF. Using reference TRBV11-1 and TRBJ2-7 for the parts outside the CDR3, the full variable domain is EAEVAQSPRYKITEKSQAVAFWCDPISGHATLYWYRQILGQGPELLVQFQDESVVDDSQLPKDRFSAERLKGVDSTLKIQPAELGDSAMYLCASSLEELEQYFGPGTRLTVT.

In this sample, this clone turned up a few times. This rearrangement joins TRBV28 to TRBJ1-2; D ambiguous. The germline gives CDR1 MDHEN, CDR2 SYDVKM. Trimming shortened V by 3 bases and J by 5 bases, and 13 bases separated the two germline ends. The CDR3 runs to 14 residues. The CDR3 coding sequence is TGTGCCAGCAGTTTCGAGGCTGCGGGTTATGGCTACACCTTC. It codes for CASSFEAAGYGYTF.

This chain uses TRBV10-3 with TRBJ2-1; D is unclear. This CDR3 has 13 residues. Germline V gives CDR1 ENHRY, CDR2 SYGVKD. V shed 4 bases and J shed 8 bases, with 12 bases lying between them. CDR3 loop: CAISASLSHEQFF. CDR3 sequence (DNA): TGTGCCATCAGTGCATCCCTCAGCCATGAGCAGTTCTTC.

The genes are TRBV5-8 and TRBJ1-5, with TRBD1 matching over 9 bases. CDR3 length equals 17 residues. Germline V gives CDR1 SGHTS, CDR2 YDEGEE. V was pared by 4 bases and J by 2 bases, with 10 bases of the junction left unmatched. The CDR3 loop is CASSLDRGGRGNQPQHF. CDR3 in DNA: TGTGCCAGCAGCCTGGACAGGGGAGGTAGGGGCAATCAGCCCCAGCATTTT. Based on the CDR3 plus reference TRBV5-8 and TRBJ1-5, the full variable domain is EAGVTQSPTHLIKTRGQQATLRCSPISGHTSVYWYQQALGLGLQFLLWYDEGEERNRGNFPPRFSGRQFPNYSSELNVNALELEDSALYLCASSLDRGGRGNQPQHFGDGTRLSIL.

The gene calls are TRBV27 and TRBJ2-7; the D is unclear. From germline, CDR1 is MNHEY and CDR2 SMNVEV (reference sequence). Trimming cost V 6 bases and J 4 bases, with 19 bases left between them. The length of the CDR3 is 15 residues. CDR3 sequence: CASSLTASGPYEQYF. Written as DNA, the CDR3 is TGTGCCAGCAGCCTGACTGCCTCGGGCCCATACGAGCAGTACTTC.

The J gene is TRBJ1-5, the V gene TRBV5-1, with TRBD1 as a possible D gene (5 bases). Per germline, CDR1 SGHRS and CDR2 YFSETQ. The length of the CDR3 is 12 residues. The V and J ends lost 7 bases and 1 base respectively, with 6 bases between them. The CDR3 loop is CASRDSNQPQHF. The CDR3 nucleotides read TGCGCCAGCCGGGACAGCAATCAGCCCCAGCATTTT.

This chain uses TRBV2 with TRBJ1-5; D is uncertain. The CDR3 consists of 14 residues. Germline V gene data show CDR1 as SNHLY and CDR2 as FYNNEI. Deletions cut 5 bases from V and 0 bases from J, with 8 bases between. This chain's CDR3 is CASSPFDSNQPQHF. The CDR3, as DNA: TGTGCCAGCAGTCCCTTTGATAGCAATCAGCCCCAGCATTTT.

This chain joins TRBV7-3 and TRBJ2-2; perhaps TRBD2 as D (5 bases). Germline-derived CDR1 and CDR2 are SGHTA and FQGTGA. This CDR3 is built from 14 residues. V dropped 5 bases and J dropped 2 bases, with 9 bases sitting between them. The CDR3 protein is CASSPGSNTGELFF. The CDR3 region has the DNA TGTGCCAGCAGCCCGGGATCAAACACCGGGGAGCTGTTTTTT.

The chain has TRBV28 and TRBJ1-3; TRBD1 agrees at 8 bases. V lost 5 bases to trimming and J lost 4 bases; unmatched junction nucleotides: 4. Looked up from germline, CDR1 is MDHEN and CDR2 is SYDVKM. The CDR3 runs to 14 residues. The CDR3 DNA sequence: TGTGCCAGCAGTCCCACAGGGGGGGGAAACACCATATATTTT. Encoded protein: CASSPTGGGNTIYF.

The V call is TRBV4-1, the J call TRBJ1-1; D may be TRBD1 (5 bases). This CDR3 comprises 19 residues. The V gene's germline CDR1 is MGHRA and CDR2 YSYEKL. V shed 0 bases and J shed 0 bases, with 20 bases lying between them. The CDR3 coding sequence is TGCGCCAGCAGCCAAGAACCCGCGGGGCTCAGGAGCATGAACACTGAAGCTTTCTTT. It is translated as CASSQEPAGLRSMNTEAFF.

The chain carries TRBV7-2 and TRBJ2-7; TRBD1 might be the D (5 bases). Germline V gives CDR1 SGHTA, CDR2 FQGNSA. Trimming cost V 0 bases and J 2 bases, with 14 bases left between them. This CDR3 is built from 16 residues. CDR3 nucleotide sequence: TGTGCCAGCAGCTTAGCGGCTACAGGAGAGGCCTACGAGCAGTACTTC. Protein product: CASSLAATGEAYEQYF.

J is TRBJ1-2 and V is TRBV4-1, with D unresolved. The CDR3 runs to 13 residues. Germline CDR1 reads MGHRA; CDR2 reads YSYEKL. The germline V and J ends were trimmed by 4 bases and 6 bases, with 12 bases remaining between them. Written as DNA, the CDR3 is TGCGCCAGCAGCCCAACGGGGTATGATGGCTACACCTTC. The encoded protein is CASSPTGYDGYTF.

This chain links TRBV9 with TRBJ2-3; TRBD2 aligns across 7 bases. The germline gives CDR1 SGDLS, CDR2 YYNGEE. The CDR3 loop spans 14 amino acids. The V gene end was trimmed by 3 bases and the J gene end by 6 bases; junction bases not matched to a gene: 7. The chain's CDR3 is CASSAGLVEDTQYF. The DNA of the CDR3 is TGTGCCAGCAGCGCCGGACTAGTCGAGGATACGCAGTATTTT.

The genes are TRBV28 and TRBJ1-5; 10 bases match TRBD1. Germline-derived CDR1 and CDR2 are MDHEN and SYDVKM. Germline trimming cut 1 base from V and 5 bases from J; bases unmatched to any gene: 8. The CDR3 is made up of 17 amino acids. The CDR3 here is CASSLFRGQGNYQPQHF. The CDR3 nucleotides are TGTGCCAGCAGTTTATTTCGGGGACAGGGGAATTATCAGCCCCAGCATTTT.